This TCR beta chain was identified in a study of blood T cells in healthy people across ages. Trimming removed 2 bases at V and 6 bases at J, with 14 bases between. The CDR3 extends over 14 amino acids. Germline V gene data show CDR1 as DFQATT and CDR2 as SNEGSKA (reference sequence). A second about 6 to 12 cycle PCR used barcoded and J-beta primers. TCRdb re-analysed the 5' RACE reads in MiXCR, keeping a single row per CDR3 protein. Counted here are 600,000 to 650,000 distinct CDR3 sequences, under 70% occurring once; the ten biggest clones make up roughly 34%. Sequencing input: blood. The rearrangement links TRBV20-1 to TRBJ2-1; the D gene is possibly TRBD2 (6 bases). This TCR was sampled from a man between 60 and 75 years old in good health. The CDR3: CSARPPGLPNEQFF. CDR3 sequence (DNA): TGCAGTGCTAGACCCCCGGGACTCCCCAATGAGCAGTTCTTC.